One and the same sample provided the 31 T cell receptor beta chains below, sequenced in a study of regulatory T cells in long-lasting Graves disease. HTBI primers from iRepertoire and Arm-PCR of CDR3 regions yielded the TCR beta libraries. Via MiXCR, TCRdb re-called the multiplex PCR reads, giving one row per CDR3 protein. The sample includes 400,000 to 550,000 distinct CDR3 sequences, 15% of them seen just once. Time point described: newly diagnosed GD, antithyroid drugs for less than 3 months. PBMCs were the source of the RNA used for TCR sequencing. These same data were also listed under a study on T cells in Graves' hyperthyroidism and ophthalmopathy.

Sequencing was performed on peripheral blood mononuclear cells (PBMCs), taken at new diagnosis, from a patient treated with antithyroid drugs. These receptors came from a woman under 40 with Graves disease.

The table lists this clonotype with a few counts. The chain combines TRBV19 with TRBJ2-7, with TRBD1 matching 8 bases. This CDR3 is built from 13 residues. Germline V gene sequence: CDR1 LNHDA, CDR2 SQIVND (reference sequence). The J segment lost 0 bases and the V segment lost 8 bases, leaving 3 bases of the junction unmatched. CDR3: CASRTGPSYEQYF. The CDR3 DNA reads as TGTGCCAGTCGGACAGGGCCCTCCTACGAGCAGTACTTC. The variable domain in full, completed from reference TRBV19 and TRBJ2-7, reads DGGITQSPKYLFRKEGQNVTLSCEQNLNHDAMYWYRQDPGQGLRLIYYSQIVNDFQKGDIAEGYSVSREKKESFPLTVTSAQKNPTAFYLCASRTGPSYEQYFGPGTRLTVT.

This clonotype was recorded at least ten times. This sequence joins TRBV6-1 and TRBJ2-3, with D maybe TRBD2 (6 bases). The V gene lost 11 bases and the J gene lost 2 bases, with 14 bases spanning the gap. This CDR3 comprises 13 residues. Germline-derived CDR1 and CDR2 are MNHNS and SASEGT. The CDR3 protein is CASGRRYTDTQYF. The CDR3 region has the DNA TGTGCCTCTGGGAGGCGATACACAGATACGCAGTATTTT.

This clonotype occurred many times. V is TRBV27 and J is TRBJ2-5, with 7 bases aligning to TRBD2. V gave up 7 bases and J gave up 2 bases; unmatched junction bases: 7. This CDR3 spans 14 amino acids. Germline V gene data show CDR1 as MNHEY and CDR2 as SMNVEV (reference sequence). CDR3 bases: TGTGCCAGCACCAAGCTCGGGGGGCAAGAGACCCAGTACTTC. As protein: CASTKLGGQETQYF.

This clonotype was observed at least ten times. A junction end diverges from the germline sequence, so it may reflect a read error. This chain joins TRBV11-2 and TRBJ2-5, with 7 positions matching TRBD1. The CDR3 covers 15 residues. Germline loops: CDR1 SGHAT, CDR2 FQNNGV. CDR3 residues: CASSQNPGTAEAQYF. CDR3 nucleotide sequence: TGCGCCAGCAGCCAAAATCCCGGGACAGCTGAGGCCCAGTACTTC.

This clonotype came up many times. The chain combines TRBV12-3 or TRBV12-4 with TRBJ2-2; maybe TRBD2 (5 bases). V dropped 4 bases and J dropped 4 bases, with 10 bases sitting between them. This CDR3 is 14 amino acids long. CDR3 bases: TGTGCCAGCAGTTCACTAGGTCTCACCGGGGAGCTGTTTTTT. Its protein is CASSSLGLTGELFF.

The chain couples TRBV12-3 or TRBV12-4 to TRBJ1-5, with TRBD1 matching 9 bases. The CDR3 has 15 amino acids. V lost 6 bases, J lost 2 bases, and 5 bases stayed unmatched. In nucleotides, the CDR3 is TGTGCCAGCAGCGCCCGGGACAGGGGCAATCAGCCCCAGCATTTT. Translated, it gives CASSARDRGNQPQHF.

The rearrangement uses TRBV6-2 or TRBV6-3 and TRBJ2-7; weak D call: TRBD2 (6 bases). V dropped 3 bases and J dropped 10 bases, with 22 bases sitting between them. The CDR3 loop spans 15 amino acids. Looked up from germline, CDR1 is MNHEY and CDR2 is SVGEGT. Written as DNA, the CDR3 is TGTGCCAGCAGTTATCTAGCAGGCGGGGAATCCCCCCAGTACTTC. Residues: CASSYLAGGESPQYF.

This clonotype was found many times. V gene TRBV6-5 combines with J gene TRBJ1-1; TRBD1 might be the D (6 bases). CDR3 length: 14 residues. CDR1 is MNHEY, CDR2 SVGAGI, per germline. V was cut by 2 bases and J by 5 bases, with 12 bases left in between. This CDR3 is CASSYPGAGTEAFF. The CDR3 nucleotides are TGTGCCAGCAGTTACCCGGGGGCGGGGACTGAAGCTTTCTTT.

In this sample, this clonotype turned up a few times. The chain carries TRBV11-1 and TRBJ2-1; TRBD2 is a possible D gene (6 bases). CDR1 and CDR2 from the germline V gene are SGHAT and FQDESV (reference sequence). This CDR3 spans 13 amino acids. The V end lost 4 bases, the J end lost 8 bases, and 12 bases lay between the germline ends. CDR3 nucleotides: TGTGCCAGCAGCTGGGGGAGGTGGGATGAGCAGTTCTTC. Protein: CASSWGRWDEQFF.

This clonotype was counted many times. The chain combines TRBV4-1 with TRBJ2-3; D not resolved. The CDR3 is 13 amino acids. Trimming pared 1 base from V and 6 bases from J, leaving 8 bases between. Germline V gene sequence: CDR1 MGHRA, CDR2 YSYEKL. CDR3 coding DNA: TGCGCCAGCAGCCAAGGTTTCGTGGATACGCAGTATTTT. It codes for CASSQGFVDTQYF.

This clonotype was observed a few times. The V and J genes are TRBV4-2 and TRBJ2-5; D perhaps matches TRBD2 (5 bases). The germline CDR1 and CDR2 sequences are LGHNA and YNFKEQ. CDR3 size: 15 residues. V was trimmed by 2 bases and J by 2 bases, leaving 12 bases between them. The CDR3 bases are TGTGCCAGCAGCCAAAATAGCGAGCGGCAAGAGACCCAGTACTTC. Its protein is CASSQNSERQETQYF.

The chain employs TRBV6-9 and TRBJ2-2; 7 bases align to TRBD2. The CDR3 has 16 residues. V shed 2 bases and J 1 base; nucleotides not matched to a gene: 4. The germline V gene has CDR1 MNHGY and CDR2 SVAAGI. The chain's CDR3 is CASSYSTSENTGELFF. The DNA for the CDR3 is TGTGCCAGCAGTTATAGTACTAGCGAGAACACCGGGGAGCTGTTTTTT.

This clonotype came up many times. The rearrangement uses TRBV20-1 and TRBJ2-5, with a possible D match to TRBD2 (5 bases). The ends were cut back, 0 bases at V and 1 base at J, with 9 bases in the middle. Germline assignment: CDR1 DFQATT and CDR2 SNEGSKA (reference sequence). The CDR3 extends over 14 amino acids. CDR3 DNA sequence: TGCAGTGCTAGAGATGGAGGCCTCCAAGAGACCCAGTACTTC. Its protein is CSARDGGLQETQYF.

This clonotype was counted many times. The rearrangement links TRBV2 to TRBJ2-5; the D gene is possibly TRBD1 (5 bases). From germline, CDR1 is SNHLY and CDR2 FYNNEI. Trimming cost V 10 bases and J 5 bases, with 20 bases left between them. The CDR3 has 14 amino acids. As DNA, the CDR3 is TGTGCCACGTCTGGGTTAGGGGAATATGAGACCCAGTACTTC. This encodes CATSGLGEYETQYF.

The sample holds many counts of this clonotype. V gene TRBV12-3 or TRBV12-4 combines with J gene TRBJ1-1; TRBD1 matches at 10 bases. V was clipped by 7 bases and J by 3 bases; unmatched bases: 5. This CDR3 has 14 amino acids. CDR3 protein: CASTSGTGDTEAFF. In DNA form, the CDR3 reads TGTGCCAGCACTTCCGGGACAGGGGACACTGAAGCTTTCTTT.

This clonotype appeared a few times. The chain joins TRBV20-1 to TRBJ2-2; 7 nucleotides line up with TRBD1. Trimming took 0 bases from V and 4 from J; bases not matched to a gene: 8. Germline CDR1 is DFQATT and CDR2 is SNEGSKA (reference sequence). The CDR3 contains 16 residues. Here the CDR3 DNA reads TGCAGTGCTAGAGATTGGGGCAGGGGGACCACCGGGGAGCTGTTTTTT. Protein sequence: CSARDWGRGTTGELFF.

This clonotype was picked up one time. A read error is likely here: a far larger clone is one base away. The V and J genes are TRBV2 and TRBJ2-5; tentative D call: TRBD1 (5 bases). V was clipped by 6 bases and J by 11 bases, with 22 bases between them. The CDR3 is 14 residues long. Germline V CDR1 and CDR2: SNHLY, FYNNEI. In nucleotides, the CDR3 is TGTGCCAGCAGGGACACGAGCTCCTACAATGAGCAGTACTTC. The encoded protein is CASRDTSSYNEQYF.

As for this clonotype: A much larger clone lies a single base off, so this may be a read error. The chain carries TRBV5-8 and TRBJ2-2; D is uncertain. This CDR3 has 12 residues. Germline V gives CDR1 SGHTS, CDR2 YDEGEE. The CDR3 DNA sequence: TGTGCCCGCAGTTGGAACACCGGGGAGCTGTTTTTT. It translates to CARSWNTGELFF.

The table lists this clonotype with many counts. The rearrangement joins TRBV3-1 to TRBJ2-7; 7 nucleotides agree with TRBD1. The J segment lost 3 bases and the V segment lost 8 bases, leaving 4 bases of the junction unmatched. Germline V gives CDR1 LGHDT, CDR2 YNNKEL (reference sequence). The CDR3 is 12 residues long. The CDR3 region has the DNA TGTGCCAGCGAGGGACAGAACTACGAGCAGTACTTC. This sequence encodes CASEGQNYEQYF.

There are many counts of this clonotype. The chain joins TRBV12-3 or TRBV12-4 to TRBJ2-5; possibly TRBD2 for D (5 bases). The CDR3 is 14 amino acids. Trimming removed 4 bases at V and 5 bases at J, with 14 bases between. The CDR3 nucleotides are TGTGCCAGCAGTTCCACCCGTCGGGATGAGACCCAGTACTTC. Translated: CASSSTRRDETQYF.

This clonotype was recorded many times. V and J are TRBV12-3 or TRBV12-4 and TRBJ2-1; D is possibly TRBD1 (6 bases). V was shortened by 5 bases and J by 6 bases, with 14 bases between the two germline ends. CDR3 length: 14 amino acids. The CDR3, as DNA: TGTGCCAGCAGTGACGGGACACGGGGCAATGAGCAGTTCTTC. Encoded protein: CASSDGTRGNEQFF.

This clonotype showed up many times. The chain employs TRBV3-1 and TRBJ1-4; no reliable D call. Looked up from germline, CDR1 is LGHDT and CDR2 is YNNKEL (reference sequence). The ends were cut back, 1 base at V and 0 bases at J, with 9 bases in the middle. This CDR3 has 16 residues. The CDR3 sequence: CASSQAGVATNEKLFF. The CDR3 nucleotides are TGTGCCAGCAGCCAAGCAGGAGTTGCAACTAATGAAAAACTGTTTTTT. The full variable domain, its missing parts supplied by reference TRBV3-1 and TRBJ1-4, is DTAVSQTPKYLVTQMGNDKSIKCEQNLGHDTMYWYKQDSKKFLKIMFSYNNKELIINETVPNRFSPKSPDKAHLNLHINSLELGDSAVYFCASSQAGVATNEKLFFGSGTQLSVL.

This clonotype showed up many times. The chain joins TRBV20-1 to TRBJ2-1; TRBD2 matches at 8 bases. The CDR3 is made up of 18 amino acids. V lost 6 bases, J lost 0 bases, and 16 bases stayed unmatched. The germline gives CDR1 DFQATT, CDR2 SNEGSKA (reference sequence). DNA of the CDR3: TGCAGTGCCTTGGGACTAGACTTAAGCCACAGCTCCTACAATGAGCAGTTCTTC. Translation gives CSALGLDLSHSSYNEQFF.

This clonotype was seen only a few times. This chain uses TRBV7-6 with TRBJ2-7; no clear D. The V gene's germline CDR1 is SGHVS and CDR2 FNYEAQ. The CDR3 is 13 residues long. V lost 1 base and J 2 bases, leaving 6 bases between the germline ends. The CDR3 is CASSLERAYEQYF. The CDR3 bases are TGTGCCAGCAGCTTAGAACGGGCCTACGAGCAGTACTTC.

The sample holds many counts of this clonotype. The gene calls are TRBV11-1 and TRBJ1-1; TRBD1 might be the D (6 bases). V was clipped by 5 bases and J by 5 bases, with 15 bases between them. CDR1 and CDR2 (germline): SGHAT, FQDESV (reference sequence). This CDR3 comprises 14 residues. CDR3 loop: CASSPRGGATEAFF. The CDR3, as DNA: TGTGCCAGCAGCCCCAGAGGGGGGGCTACTGAAGCTTTCTTT.

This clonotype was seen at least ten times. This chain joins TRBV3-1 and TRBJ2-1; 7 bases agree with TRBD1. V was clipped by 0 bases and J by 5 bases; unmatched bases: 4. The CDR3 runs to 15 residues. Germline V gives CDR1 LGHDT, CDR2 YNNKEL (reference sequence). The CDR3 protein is CASSQENRGHNEQFF. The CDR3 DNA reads TGTGCCAGCAGCCAAGAAAACAGGGGACACAATGAGCAGTTCTTC.

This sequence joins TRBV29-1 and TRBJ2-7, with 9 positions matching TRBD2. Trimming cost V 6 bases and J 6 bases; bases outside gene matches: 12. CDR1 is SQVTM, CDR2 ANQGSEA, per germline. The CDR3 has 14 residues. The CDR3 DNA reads TGCAGCGTGAGGTCCATAGCGGGAGCCCCCGAGCAGTACTTC. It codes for CSVRSIAGAPEQYF.

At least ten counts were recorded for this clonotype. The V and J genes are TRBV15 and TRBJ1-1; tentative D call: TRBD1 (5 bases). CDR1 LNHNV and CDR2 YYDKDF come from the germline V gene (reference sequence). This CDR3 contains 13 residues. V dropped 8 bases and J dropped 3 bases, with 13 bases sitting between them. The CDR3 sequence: CATGQGLYTEAFF. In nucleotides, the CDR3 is TGTGCCACCGGGCAGGGCCTATACACTGAAGCTTTCTTT. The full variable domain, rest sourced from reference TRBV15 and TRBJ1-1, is DAMVIQNPRYQVTQFGKPVTLSCSQTLNHNVMYWYQQKSSQAPKLLFHYYDKDFNNEADTPDNFQSRRPNTSFCFLDIRSPGLGDTAMYLCATGQGLYTEAFFGQGTRLTVV.

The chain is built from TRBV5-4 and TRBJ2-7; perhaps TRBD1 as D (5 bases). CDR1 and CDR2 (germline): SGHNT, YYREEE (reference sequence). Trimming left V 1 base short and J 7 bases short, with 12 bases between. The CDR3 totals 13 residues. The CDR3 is CASSLSKGQEQYF. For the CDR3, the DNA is TGTGCCAGCAGCTTGAGTAAGGGGCAGGAGCAGTACTTC. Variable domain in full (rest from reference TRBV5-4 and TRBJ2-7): ETGVTQSPTHLIKTRGQQVTLRCSSQSGHNTVSWYQQALGQGPQFIFQYYREEENGRGNFPPRFSGLQFPNYSSELNVNALELDDSALYLCASSLSKGQEQYFGPGTRLTVT.

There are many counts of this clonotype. CDR3 region: CASSLGLAGVEVYEQYF. The CDR3 DNA reads TGCGCCAGCAGCTTGGGACTAGCGGGAGTGGAGGTTTACGAGCAGTACTTC. The chain uses TRBV5-1 and TRBJ2-7, with TRBD2 matching over 12 bases. V gave up 0 bases and J gave up 4 bases; unmatched junction bases: 8. This CDR3 has 17 residues. The germline V gene encodes CDR1 SGHRS and CDR2 YFSETQ.

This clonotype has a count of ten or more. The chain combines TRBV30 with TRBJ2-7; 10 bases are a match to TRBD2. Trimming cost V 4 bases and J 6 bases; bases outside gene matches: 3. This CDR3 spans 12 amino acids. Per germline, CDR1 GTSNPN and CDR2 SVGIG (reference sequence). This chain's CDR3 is CAWTSGSVEQYF. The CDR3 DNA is TGTGCCTGGACTAGCGGGAGTGTCGAGCAGTACTTC.